This is a list of T cell receptor beta chains from one sample in a study of regulatory T cells in long-lasting Graves disease. TCRdb processed the multiplex PCR reads anew with MiXCR; each CDR3 protein has one entry. The data hold around 330,000 distinct CDR3 sequences, with about 20% observed a single time. The source material was peripheral blood mononuclear cells (PBMCs), sampled at new diagnosis, from a patient treated with antithyroid drugs. These receptors came from a female donor with Graves disease. The CDR3 runs from the conserved cysteine through the conserved F or W. A D gene is named only where the DNA matches it firmly. For some rows the clone size is stated as once, few or many, or as a class when expanded; others skip it.

size	V	J	D	CDR3	DNA
few	TRBV10-3	TRBJ2-3	NA	CAISESTATDTQYF	TGTGCCATCAGTGAGTCGACGGCCACAGATACGCAGTATTTT
few	TRBV27	TRBJ2-7	TRBD2	CASSPRGGLAGVIYEQYF	TGTGCCAGCAGTCCCAGGGGGGGACTAGCGGGAGTTATATACGAGCAGTACTTC
many	TRBV30	TRBJ1-5	NA	CAWSVWGQPQHF	TGTGCCTGGAGTGTCTGGGGTCAGCCCCAGCATTTT
many	TRBV7-9	TRBJ2-5	TRBD1	CASSHLFPDRGQETQYF	TGTGCCAGCAGCCATCTCTTTCCGGACAGGGGCCAAGAGACCCAGTACTTC
many	TRBV7-8	TRBJ1-1	TRBD1	CASSAIQGTTEAFF	TGTGCCAGCAGCGCAATACAGGGGACCACTGAAGCTTTCTTT
NA	TRBV6-1	TRBJ1-1	NA	CASSHRGHTEAFF	TGTGCCAGCAGTCACCGGGGGCACACTGAAGCTTTCTTT
many	TRBV12-3/TRBV12-4	TRBJ2-1	NA	CASSWGENEQFF	TGTGCCAGCAGTTGGGGAGAAAATGAGCAGTTCTTC
many	TRBV5-1	TRBJ2-7	TRBD1	CASSLNRGTGSSYEQYF	TGCGCCAGCAGCTTAAACCGTGGGACAGGGAGCTCCTACGAGCAGTACTTC
NA	TRBV28	TRBJ2-1	TRBD2	CASRNRLAGPSYNEQFF	TGTGCCAGCAGGAACAGACTAGCGGGCCCCTCCTACAATGAGCAGTTCTTC
many	TRBV12-3/TRBV12-4	TRBJ2-7	NA	CASSSGDGWAYEQYF	TGTGCCAGCAGTTCAGGGGACGGGTGGGCCTACGAGCAGTACTTC
many	TRBV7-9	TRBJ2-7	NA	CASSLGGVRSLTYEQYF	TGTGCCAGCAGCTTAGGAGGGGTCCGTAGCCTCACCTACGAGCAGTACTTC
many	TRBV7-9	TRBJ2-1	TRBD1	CASSLGPGGWHNEQFF	TGTGCCAGCAGCTTAGGCCCAGGGGGCTGGCACAATGAGCAGTTCTTC
NA	TRBV7-2	TRBJ2-7	NA	CASGFGGSEQYF	TGTGCCAGCGGCTTCGGAGGGTCCGAGCAGTACTTC
NA	TRBV7-2	TRBJ2-7	NA	CASSLNTDYEQYF	TGTGCCAGCAGCTTGAACACCGACTACGAGCAGTACTTC
many	TRBV6-1	TRBJ2-5	NA	CASSQAGIQETQYF	TGTGCCAGCAGTCAGGCGGGCATCCAAGAGACCCAGTACTTC
many	TRBV19	TRBJ1-5	NA	CASSRAGGDNQPQHF	TGTGCCAGTAGTCGGGCGGGAGGGGATAATCAGCCCCAGCATTTT
many	TRBV28	TRBJ1-6	NA	CASSPRPSPLHF	TGTGCCAGCAGTCCGCGACCTTCACCCCTCCACTTT
NA	TRBV20-1	TRBJ2-3	TRBD2	CSPYSGGTSGTTDTQYF	TGCAGTCCCTACAGTGGGGGGACTAGCGGGACCACAGATACGCAGTATTTT
many	TRBV27	TRBJ1-1	NA	CASSLSLGIEAFF	TGTGCCAGCAGTTTAAGTTTGGGAATCGAAGCTTTCTTT
many	TRBV19	TRBJ1-6	NA	CASSWLVDSPLHF	TGTGCCAGTAGTTGGCTGGTTGATTCACCCCTCCACTTT
few	TRBV4-1	TRBJ1-5	NA	CASSQEEAGARDQPQHF	TGTGCCAGCAGCCAAGAGGAGGCAGGAGCAAGAGATCAGCCCCAGCATTTT
NA	TRBV20-1	TRBJ2-1	TRBD2	CSARSGGYNEQFF	TGCAGTGCGAGGAGCGGGGGTTACAATGAGCAGTTCTTC
NA	TRBV7-9	TRBJ1-1	NA	CASSSLLGVKNTEAFF	TGTGCCAGCAGCTCACTATTGGGAGTGAAGAACACTGAAGCTTTCTTT
many	TRBV30	TRBJ2-5	TRBD2	CAWSHGGVLGQETQYF	TGTGCCTGGAGTCACGGGGGGGTCCTCGGCCAAGAGACCCAGTACTTC
many	TRBV27	TRBJ2-1	TRBD2	CASSPYRLAGPYNEQFF	TGTGCCAGCAGTCCCTATCGACTAGCGGGTCCCTACAATGAGCAGTTCTTC
few	TRBV24-1	TRBJ2-1	NA	CATSDPSQGGGCNEQFF	TGTGCCACCAGTGATCCATCTCAGGGTGGGGGCTGCAATGAGCAGTTCTTC
many	TRBV20-1	TRBJ2-7	TRBD1	CSARQGIYEQYF	TGCAGTGCTCGACAGGGAATCTACGAGCAGTACTTC
many	TRBV9	TRBJ2-7	TRBD2	CASSSGGSGYEQYF	TGTGCCAGCAGCTCGGGGGGTAGCGGCTACGAGCAGTACTTC
NA	TRBV19	TRBJ1-3	NA	CASSIRRGGLSGNTIYF	TGTGCCAGTAGTATAAGAAGGGGGGGGCTCTCTGGAAACACCATATATTTT
NA	TRBV20-1	TRBJ2-5	NA	CSAVREETQYF	TGCAGTGCTGTACGAGAGGAGACCCAGTACTTC
NA	TRBV2	TRBJ2-1	TRBD2	CASMRTSGGPYNEQFF	TGTGCCAGCATGCGGACTAGCGGGGGACCCTACAATGAGCAGTTCTTC
many	TRBV19	TRBJ2-5	NA	CASTVKGSETQYF	TGTGCCAGTACGGTCAAAGGGTCGGAGACCCAGTACTTC
many	TRBV9	TRBJ2-3	NA	CASSVSLRGNTDTQYF	TGTGCCAGCAGCGTGAGTTTGCGGGGAAACACAGATACGCAGTATTTT
many	TRBV6-1	TRBJ2-7	NA	CASSPGGISYEQYF	TGTGCCAGCAGCCCTGGAGGGATCTCCTACGAGCAGTACTTC
many	TRBV11-2	TRBJ2-7	NA	CASSRSPGGYGSYEQYF	TGTGCCAGCAGCCGATCCCCCGGCGGATACGGCTCCTACGAGCAGTACTTC
NA	TRBV11-2	TRBJ2-1	TRBD2	CASSLEAGGIGEQFF	TGTGCCAGCAGCTTAGAGGCGGGAGGGATCGGTGAGCAGTTCTTC
many	TRBV18	TRBJ2-1	NA	CASSPTGASGTNEQFF	TGTGCCAGCTCACCGACAGGGGCTAGCGGGACTAATGAGCAGTTCTTC
many	TRBV6-1	TRBJ2-7	NA	CASSETGRPRGQYF	TGTGCCAGCAGTGAAACTGGCAGACCCCGAGGGCAGTACTTC
many	TRBV19	TRBJ2-3	NA	CASSPFKQRGTSSTDTQYF	TGTGCCAGTAGTCCCTTTAAGCAGAGGGGCACCTCTTCCACAGATACGCAGTATTTT
few	TRBV24-1	TRBJ2-1	TRBD2	CATSDSGTSGSFDEQFF	TGTGCCACCAGTGATTCCGGGACTAGCGGGAGTTTCGATGAGCAGTTCTTC
many	TRBV7-6	TRBJ2-1	TRBD2	CASSSGLAGVLGQFF	TGTGCCAGCAGCTCCGGACTAGCGGGAGTTTTAGGGCAGTTCTTC
many	TRBV2	TRBJ2-3	NA	CASSDRGRLTDTQYF	TGTGCCAGCAGTGATCGGGGGCGCCTCACAGATACGCAGTATTTT
many	TRBV20-1	TRBJ1-4	NA	CSAKTPVGVGTNEKLFF	TGCAGTGCTAAGACCCCGGTAGGAGTCGGGACTAATGAAAAACTGTTTTTT
few	TRBV14	TRBJ2-2	NA	CASSQRFSGELFF	TGTGCCAGCAGCCAACGATTTTCCGGGGAGCTGTTTTTT
many	TRBV5-1	TRBJ2-5	TRBD2	CASSLGAGASAETQYF	TGCGCCAGCAGCTTAGGAGCGGGAGCGTCTGCGGAGACCCAGTACTTC
many	TRBV7-9	TRBJ2-7	TRBD1	CASSPGQGRREQYF	TGTGCCAGCAGCCCCGGACAGGGGAGGAGGGAGCAGTACTTC
many	TRBV28	TRBJ1-2	TRBD1	CASSSGTATRYGYTF	TGTGCCAGCAGTTCCGGGACAGCAACCCGATATGGCTACACCTTC
NA	TRBV12-3/TRBV12-4	TRBJ2-4	TRBD2	CASSFREGSYNERFF	TGTGCCAGCAGTTTTCGGGAGGGGTCCTACAATGAGCGGTTCTTC
many	TRBV19	TRBJ1-4	TRBD1	CASSSRQGSNGKLFF	TGTGCCAGTAGTTCCCGACAGGGAAGCAATGGAAAACTGTTTTTT
few	TRBV20-1	TRBJ2-3	TRBD2	CSARDSEGGGTDTQYF	TGCAGTGCTAGAGATTCGGAGGGCGGGGGGACAGATACGCAGTATTTT
NA	TRBV9	TRBJ1-4	NA	CASSAKSRGVEKLFF	TGTGCCAGCAGCGCGAAATCCAGGGGAGTCGAAAAACTGTTTTTT
NA	TRBV2	TRBJ2-3	NA	CASPGSPDTQYF	TGTGCCAGCCCCGGTTCGCCAGATACGCAGTATTTT
many	TRBV6-1	TRBJ2-7	NA	CASIQVSGDTKQYF	TGTGCCAGCATTCAGGTTAGCGGAGACACGAAGCAGTACTTC
many	TRBV11-3	TRBJ2-1	NA	CASSLRGFYNEQFF	TGTGCCAGCAGCTTGAGGGGTTTTTACAATGAGCAGTTCTTC
many	TRBV19	TRBJ2-3	TRBD2	CASSGLAGADTQYF	TGTGCCAGCAGTGGACTAGCGGGAGCAGATACGCAGTATTTT
many	TRBV5-1	TRBJ1-1	NA	CASSGGSVGVSEAFF	TGCGCCAGCAGCGGAGGGTCGGTTGGGGTCAGTGAAGCTTTCTTT
many	TRBV12-3/TRBV12-4	TRBJ2-5	TRBD1	CASSWGQSALQETQYF	TGTGCCAGCAGTTGGGGACAGTCGGCCCTCCAAGAGACCCAGTACTTC
many	TRBV11-2	TRBJ2-1	TRBD2	CASSNVAGGMGEQFF	TGTGCCAGCAGTAACGTGGCGGGAGGAATGGGTGAGCAGTTCTTC
few	TRBV6-4	TRBJ1-6	NA	CATSEVDNSPLHF	TGTGCCACCTCCGAGGTCGATAATTCACCCCTCCACTTT